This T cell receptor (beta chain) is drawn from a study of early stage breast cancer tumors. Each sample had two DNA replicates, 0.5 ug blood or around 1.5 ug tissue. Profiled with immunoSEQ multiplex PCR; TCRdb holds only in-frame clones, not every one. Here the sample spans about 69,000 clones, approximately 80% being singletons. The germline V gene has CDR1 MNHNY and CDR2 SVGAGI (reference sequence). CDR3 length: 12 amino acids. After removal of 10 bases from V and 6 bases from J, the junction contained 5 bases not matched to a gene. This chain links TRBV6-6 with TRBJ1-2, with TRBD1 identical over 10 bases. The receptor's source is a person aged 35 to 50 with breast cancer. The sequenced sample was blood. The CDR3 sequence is CATRQGADGYTF. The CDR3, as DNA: TGTGCCACCAGACAGGGGGCGGATGGCTACACCTTC.